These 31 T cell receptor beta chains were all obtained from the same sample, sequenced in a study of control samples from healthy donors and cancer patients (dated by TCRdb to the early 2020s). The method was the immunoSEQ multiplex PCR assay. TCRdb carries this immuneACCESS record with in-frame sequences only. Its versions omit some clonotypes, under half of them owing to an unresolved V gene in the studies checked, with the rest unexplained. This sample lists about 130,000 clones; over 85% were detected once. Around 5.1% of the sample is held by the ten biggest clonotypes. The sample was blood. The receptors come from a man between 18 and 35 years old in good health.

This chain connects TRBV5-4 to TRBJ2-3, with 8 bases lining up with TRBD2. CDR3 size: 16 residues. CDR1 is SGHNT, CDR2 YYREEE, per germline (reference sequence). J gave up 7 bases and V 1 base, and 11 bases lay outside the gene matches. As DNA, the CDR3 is TGTGCCAGCAGCTTGCATCCCCGGGGGGGAGAAAATACGCAGTATTTT. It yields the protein CASSLHPRGGENTQYF.

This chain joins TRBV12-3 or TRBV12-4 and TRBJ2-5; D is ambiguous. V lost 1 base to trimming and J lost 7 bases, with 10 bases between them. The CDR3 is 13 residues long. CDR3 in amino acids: CASSLDSWGTQYF. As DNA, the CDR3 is TGTGCCAGCAGTTTAGACTCCTGGGGGACCCAGTACTTC.

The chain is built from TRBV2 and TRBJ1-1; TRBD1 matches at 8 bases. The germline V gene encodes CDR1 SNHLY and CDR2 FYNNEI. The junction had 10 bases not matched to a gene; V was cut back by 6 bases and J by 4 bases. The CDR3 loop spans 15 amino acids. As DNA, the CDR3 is TGTGCCAGCAGCACCGGACAGGGTCGGACCACTGAAGCTTTCTTT. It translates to CASSTGQGRTTEAFF.

The CDR3, as DNA: TGTGCCTGGAGTTTTTTTGCACGGGTGGAACGGAATGGCTACACCTTC. Its protein product is CAWSFFARVERNGYTF. The rearrangement links TRBV30 to TRBJ1-2; no clear D. CDR3 length: 16 residues. V was cut by 2 bases and J by 6 bases, with 22 bases left in between. Germline loops: CDR1 GTSNPN, CDR2 SVGIG (reference sequence). Based on the CDR3 plus reference TRBV30 and TRBJ1-2, the full variable domain is SQTIHQWPATLVQPVGSPLSLECTVEGTSNPNLYWYRQAAGRGLQLLFYSVGIGQISSEVPQNLSASRPQDRQFILSSKKLLLSDSGFYLCAWSFFARVERNGYTFGSGTRLTVV.

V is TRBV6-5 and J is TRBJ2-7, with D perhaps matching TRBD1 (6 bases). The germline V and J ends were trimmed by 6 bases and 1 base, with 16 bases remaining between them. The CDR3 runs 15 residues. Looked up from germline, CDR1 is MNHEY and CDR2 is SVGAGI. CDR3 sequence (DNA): TGTGCCAGCAGCGGGACACCAGGAATATCCTACGAGCAGTACTTC. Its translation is CASSGTPGISYEQYF.

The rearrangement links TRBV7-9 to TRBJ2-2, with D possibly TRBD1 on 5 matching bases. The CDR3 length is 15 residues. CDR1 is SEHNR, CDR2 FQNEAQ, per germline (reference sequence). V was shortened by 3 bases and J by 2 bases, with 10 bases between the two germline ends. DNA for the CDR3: TGTGCCAGCAGCTTGTGGGGCCCTAACACCGGGGAGCTGTTTTTT. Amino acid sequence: CASSLWGPNTGELFF.

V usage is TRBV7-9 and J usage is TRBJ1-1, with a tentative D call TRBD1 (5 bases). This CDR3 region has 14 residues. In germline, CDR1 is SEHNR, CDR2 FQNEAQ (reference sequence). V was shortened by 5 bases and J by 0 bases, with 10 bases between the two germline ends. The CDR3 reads CASSQGRVNTEAFF. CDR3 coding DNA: TGTGCCAGCAGCCAGGGAAGGGTGAACACTGAAGCTTTCTTT.

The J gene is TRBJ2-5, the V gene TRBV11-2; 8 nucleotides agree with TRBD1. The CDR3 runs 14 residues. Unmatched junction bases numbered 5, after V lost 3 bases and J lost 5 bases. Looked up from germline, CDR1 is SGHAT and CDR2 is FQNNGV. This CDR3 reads CASSFSTGGETQYF. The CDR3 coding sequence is TGTGCCAGCAGCTTCTCCACAGGGGGGGAGACCCAGTACTTC. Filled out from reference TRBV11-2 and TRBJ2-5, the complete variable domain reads EAGVAQSPRYKIIEKRQSVAFWCNPISGHATLYWYQQILGQGPKLLIQFQNNGVVDDSQLPKDRFSAERLKGVDSTLKIQPAKLEDSAVYLCASSFSTGGETQYFGPGTRLLVL.

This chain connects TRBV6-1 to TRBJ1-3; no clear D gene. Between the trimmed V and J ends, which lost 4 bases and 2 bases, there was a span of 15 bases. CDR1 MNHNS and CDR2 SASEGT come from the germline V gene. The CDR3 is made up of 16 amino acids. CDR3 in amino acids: CASSGTSASPGNTIYF. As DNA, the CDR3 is TGTGCCAGCAGTGGAACCTCGGCAAGCCCTGGAAACACCATATATTTT.

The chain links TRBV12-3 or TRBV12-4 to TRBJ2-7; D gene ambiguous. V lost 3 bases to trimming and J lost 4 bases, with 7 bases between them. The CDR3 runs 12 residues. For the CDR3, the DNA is TGTGCCAGCAGTTTCGGCAGATACGAGCAGTACTTC. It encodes CASSFGRYEQYF.

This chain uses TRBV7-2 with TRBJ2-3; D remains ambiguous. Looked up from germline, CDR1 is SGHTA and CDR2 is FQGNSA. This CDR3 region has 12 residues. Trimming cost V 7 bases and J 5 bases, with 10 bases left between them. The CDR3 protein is CASTRTQDTQYF. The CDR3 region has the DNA TGTGCCAGCACCCGCACACAAGATACGCAGTATTTT.

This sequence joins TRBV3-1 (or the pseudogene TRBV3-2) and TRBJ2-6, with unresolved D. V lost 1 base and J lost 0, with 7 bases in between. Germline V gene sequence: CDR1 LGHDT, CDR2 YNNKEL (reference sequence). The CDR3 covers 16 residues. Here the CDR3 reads CASSQGVGSGANVLTF. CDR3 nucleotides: TGTGCCAGCAGCCAAGGTGTCGGCTCTGGGGCCAACGTCCTGACTTTC.

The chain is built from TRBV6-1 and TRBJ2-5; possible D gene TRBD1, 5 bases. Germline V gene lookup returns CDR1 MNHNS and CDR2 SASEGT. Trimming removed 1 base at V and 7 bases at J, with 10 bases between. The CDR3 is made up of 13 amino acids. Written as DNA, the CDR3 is TGTGCCAGCAGTGAAGAGGGGATTGCGACCCAGTACTTC. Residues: CASSEEGIATQYF.

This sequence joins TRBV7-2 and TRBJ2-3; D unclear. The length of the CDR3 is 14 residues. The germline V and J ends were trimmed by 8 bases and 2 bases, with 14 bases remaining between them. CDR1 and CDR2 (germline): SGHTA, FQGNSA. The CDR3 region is CASWSRLYTDTQYF. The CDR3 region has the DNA TGTGCCAGCTGGTCCAGGCTATACACAGATACGCAGTATTTT.

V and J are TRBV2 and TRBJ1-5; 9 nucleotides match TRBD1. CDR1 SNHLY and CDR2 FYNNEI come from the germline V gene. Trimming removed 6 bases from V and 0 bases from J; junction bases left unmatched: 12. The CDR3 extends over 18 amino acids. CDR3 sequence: CASRRTGAPPYSNQPQHF. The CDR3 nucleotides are TGTGCCAGCAGACGGACAGGGGCCCCACCTTATAGCAATCAGCCCCAGCATTTT.

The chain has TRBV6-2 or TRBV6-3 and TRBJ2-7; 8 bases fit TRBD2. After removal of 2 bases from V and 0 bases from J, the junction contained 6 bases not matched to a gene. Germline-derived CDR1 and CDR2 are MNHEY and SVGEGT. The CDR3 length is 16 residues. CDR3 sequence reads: CASSYQLAVSSYEQYF. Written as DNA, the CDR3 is TGTGCCAGCAGTTACCAACTAGCGGTTAGCTCCTACGAGCAGTACTTC.

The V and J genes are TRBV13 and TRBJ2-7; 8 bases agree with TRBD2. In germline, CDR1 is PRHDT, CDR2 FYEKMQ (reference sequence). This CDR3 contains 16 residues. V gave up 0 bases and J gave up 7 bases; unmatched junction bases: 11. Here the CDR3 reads CASSLGRGGAGREQYF. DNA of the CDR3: TGTGCCAGCAGCTTAGGCCGGGGGGGCGCTGGGCGGGAGCAGTACTTC.

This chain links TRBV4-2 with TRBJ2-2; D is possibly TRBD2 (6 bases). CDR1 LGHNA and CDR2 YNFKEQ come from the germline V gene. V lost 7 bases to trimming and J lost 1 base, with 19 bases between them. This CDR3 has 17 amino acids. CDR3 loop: CASTQRPGDLNTGELFF. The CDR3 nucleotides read TGTGCCAGCACCCAGAGGCCGGGAGACTTGAACACCGGGGAGCTGTTTTTT.

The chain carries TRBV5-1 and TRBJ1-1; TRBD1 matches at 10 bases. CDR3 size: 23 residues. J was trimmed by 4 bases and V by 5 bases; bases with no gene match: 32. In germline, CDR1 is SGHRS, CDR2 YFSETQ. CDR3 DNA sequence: TGCGCCAGCAGGACAGGGGGCTGGTTTTTCAGTCGAGGAGACCGGGGTCTCGGCACTGAAGCTTTCTTT. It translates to CASRTGGWFFSRGDRGLGTEAFF. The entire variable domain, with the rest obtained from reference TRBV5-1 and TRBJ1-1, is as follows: KAGVTQTPRYLIKTRGQQVTLSCSPISGHRSVSWYQQTPGQGLQFLFEYFSETQRNKGNFPGRFSGRQFSNSRSEMNVSTLELGDSALYLCASRTGGWFFSRGDRGLGTEAFFGQGTRLTVV.

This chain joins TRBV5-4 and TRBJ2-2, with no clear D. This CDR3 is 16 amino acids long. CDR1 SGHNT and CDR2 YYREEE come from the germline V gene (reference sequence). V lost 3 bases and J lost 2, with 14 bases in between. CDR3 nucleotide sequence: TGTGCCAGCAGCTCAAATGGCCGGATTAACACCGGGGAGCTGTTTTTT. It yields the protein CASSSNGRINTGELFF.

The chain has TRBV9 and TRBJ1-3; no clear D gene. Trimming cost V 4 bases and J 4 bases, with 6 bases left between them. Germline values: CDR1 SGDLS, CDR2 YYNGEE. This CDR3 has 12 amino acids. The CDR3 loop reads CASSPQGNTIYF. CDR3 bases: TGTGCCAGCAGCCCTCAGGGAAACACCATATATTTT. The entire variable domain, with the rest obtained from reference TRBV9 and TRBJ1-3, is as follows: DSGVTQTPKHLITATGQRVTLRCSPRSGDLSVYWYQQSLDQGLQFLIQYYNGEERAKGNILERFSAQQFPDLHSELNLSSLELGDSALYFCASSPQGNTIYFGEGSWLTVV.

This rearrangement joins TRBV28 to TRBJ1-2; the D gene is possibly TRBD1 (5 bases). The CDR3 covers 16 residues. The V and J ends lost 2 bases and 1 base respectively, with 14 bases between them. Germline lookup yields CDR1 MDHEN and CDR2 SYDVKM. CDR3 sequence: CASSLGGALGNYGYTF. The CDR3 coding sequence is TGTGCCAGCAGTTTAGGGGGTGCACTGGGTAACTATGGCTACACCTTC.

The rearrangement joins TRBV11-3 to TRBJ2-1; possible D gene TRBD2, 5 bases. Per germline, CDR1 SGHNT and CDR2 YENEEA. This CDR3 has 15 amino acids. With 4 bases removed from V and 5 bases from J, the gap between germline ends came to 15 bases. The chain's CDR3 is CASSSRPEGHNEQFF. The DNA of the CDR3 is TGTGCCAGCAGCTCCAGACCAGAGGGCCACAATGAGCAGTTCTTC.

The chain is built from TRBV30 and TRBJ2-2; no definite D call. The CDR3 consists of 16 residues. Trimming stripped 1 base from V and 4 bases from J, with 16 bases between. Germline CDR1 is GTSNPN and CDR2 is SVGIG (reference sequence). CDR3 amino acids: CAWSASSGLGTGELFF. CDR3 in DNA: TGTGCCTGGAGTGCCTCTTCTGGGTTGGGCACCGGGGAGCTGTTTTTT.

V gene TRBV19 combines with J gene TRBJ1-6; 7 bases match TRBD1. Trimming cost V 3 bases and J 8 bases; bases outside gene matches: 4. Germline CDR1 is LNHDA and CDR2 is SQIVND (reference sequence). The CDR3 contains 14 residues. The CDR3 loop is CASSIQGEHSPLHF. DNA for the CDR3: TGTGCCAGTAGTATCCAGGGGGAGCATTCACCCCTCCACTTT.

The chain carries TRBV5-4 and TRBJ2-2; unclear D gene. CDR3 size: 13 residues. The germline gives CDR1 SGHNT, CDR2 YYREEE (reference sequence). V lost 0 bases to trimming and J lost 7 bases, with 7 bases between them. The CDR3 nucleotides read TGTGCCAGCAGCTTGGTGTTTGGCGGGGAGCTGTTTTTT. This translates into CASSLVFGGELFF.

The CDR3 coding sequence is TGCGCCAGCAGCTTGGCAGGGGTTTCACCCCTCCACTTT. Its protein product is CASSLAGVSPLHF. V and J are TRBV5-1 and TRBJ1-6, with D tentatively TRBD1 (6 bases). Germline V CDR1 and CDR2: SGHRS, YFSETQ. V lost 0 bases, J lost 9 bases, and 7 bases lay in between. This CDR3 has 13 residues.

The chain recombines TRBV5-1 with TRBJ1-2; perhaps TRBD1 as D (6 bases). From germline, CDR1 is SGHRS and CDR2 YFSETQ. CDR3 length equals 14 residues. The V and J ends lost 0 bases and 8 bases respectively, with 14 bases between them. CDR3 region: CASSLEGGEGGYTF. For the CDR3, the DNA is TGCGCCAGCAGCTTGGAGGGGGGTGAGGGCGGCTACACCTTC.

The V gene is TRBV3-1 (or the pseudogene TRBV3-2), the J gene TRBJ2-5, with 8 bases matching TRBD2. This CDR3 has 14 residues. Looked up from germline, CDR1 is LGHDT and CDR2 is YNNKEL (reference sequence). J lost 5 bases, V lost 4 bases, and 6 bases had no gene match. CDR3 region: CASSLPGLGETQYF. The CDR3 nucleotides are TGTGCCAGCAGCCTCCCGGGACTAGGGGAGACCCAGTACTTC.

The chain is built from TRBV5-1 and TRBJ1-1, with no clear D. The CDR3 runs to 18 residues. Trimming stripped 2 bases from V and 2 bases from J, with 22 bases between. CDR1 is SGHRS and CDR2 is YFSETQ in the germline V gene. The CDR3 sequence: CASSLFGFLGPANTEAFF. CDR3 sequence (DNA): TGCGCCAGCAGCTTATTTGGATTCCTAGGACCGGCTAACACTGAAGCTTTCTTT. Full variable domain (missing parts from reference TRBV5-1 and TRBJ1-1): KAGVTQTPRYLIKTRGQQVTLSCSPISGHRSVSWYQQTPGQGLQFLFEYFSETQRNKGNFPGRFSGRQFSNSRSEMNVSTLELGDSALYLCASSLFGFLGPANTEAFFGQGTRLTVV.

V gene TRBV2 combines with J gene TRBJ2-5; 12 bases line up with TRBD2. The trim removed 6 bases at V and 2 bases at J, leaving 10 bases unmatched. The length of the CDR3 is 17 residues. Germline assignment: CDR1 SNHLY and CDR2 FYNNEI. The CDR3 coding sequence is TGTGCCAGCAGCCAACAGACTAGCGGGGGCCTACAAGAGACCCAGTACTTC. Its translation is CASSQQTSGGLQETQYF.